This T cell receptor beta chain emerged from a study of shared clonotypes between healthy human individuals (dated by TCRdb to 2020 to 2022). In terms of the full investigation: The cohort included a few men and a couple of women between 18 and 49 years of age. Per donor, three plates each were used for CD4 naive and CD4 memory, two for CD8 naive, and one for CD8 memory. The study deeply sequenced blood TCR repertoires of five healthy adults to estimate repertoire size and the extent of clonotype sharing between individuals. Libraries were prepared and TCR repertoires were sequenced by different laboratories using diverse techniques, in order to increase sequencing depth and limit assay-specific biases. Each donor's leukapheresis produced roughly between roughly 0.85 and 10 billion PBMCs. Overall study results and their limits: Because the study included a small number of donors, the genetic and exposure-history diversity represented was limited. Rarefaction of sorted-subset datasets indicated incomplete sequencing despite the large sequencing depth. Pairwise subsampling indicated that sequencing depth was expected to affect the degree of clonotype sharing among donors. Sampling was restricted to blood, and TCR repertoires in tissues likely differ from the TCR repertoires found in blood. Approximately 5% of naive CD4, more than 3% of naive CD8, around 2.3% of memory CD4, and 0.4% of memory CD8 clonotypes were shared across several donors. Naive subsets generally had larger estimated clonotype richness than memory subsets did. Compared with non-shared clonotypes, clonotypes shared by all four sorted-subset donors had higher generation probabilities.

Using the deep immunoSEQ assay, TCR CDR3 regions were amplified from genomic DNA by multiplex PCR. Genomic DNA extracted from each cell subset was distributed evenly over all wells of several immunoSEQ 96-well plates, and each plate served as one replicate. For sorted subsets, each replicate PCR was loaded with 200 ng genomic DNA, equivalent to 25,000 to 35,000 T cell genomes. Purified libraries were quantified with a Qubit 3.0 fluorometer, sized on a Bioanalyzer 2100, and re-quantified with the KAPA Library Quantification kit. Every immunoSEQ 96-well plate was sequenced on a dedicated single-read 150-cycle Illumina NextSeq 550 flow cell. Turning to the authors' computational methods: Because the immunoSEQ output held only junctional sequences and lacked quality scores, the filtering could not match the filtering applied to full-length reads. Sequences were annotated with PyIR, a Python wrapper for IgBLAST v1.9, using IMGT germline references to assign V/J genes and CDR3. Reads were filtered out if the reads had weak V/J assignments (E-value above 1e-6), no CDR3, stop codons, out-of-frame junctions, or ambiguous translated residues. V3J clonotypes were defined as sequences sharing an identical inferred V gene, J gene, and CDR3 amino acid sequence. The percentage overlap between two repertoires was calculated by dividing the number of shared unique clonotypes by the size of the smaller repertoire. Three approaches were used to assess repertoire richness: RTK rarefaction, the Chao1 estimator, and Recon v2.1 estimates of unobserved clonotypes. Generation probabilities were computed with OLGA for all TCRbeta clonotypes obtained by the gDNA method from several donors. TCRdb took this table from immuneACCESS and kept in-frame rearrangements with V and J called. Such tables lack part of the clones; where checked against another copy, unresolved V genes explain under half of the gap, and the rest is unexplained. V and J calls and clone size are given by that table; D and trimming were obtained from the DNA. Here the sample has roughly 570,000 clones; about 98% occur a single time. The ten largest clones represent 0.3% of the sample.

Relative to germline, V is 0 bases shorter and J is 4 bases shorter, with 19 bases between their ends. From the germline V gene, CDR1 is SQVTM and CDR2 is ANQGSEA. The CDR3 runs 17 residues from the cysteine to the phenylalanine. Only the CDR3 region is kept as DNA, spanning 51 bases read in frame from base 1. For the CD8 naive samples, CD45RO-negative cells were positively selected for CCR7, yielding a CD45RA+CCR7+ population from which TemRA cells were excluded. Healthy HIV-negative adults with no recently reported acute infections or vaccinations were included as donors. Only Caucasian adults living in Nashville, Tennessee, USA were represented among the donors. After blood collection by leukapheresis, PBMCs were isolated using Ficoll-Histopaque density gradient centrifugation and then cryopreserved in the vapor phase of liquid nitrogen. Analytical flow cytometry was used to check the purity and quantity of each magnetically sorted T cell population. From each sorted fraction, genomic DNA was isolated and quantified by UV absorbance on a Nanodrop 2000c.

As to this clone: The antigen it recognizes is unknown. No per-base quality is available; no much larger clone lies one base away.

This receptor chain uses TRBV29-1 and TRBJ1-3; no D gene is confidently identified. Sequencing was performed on naive CD8+ T cells sorted from blood. The cell subset or site tag for this specimen amounts to: CD45RA+CCR7+. The TCR originated in a man aged 25 to 40 in good health. CDR3 reads: CSVEDYQTKEGGNTIYF. The DNA is TGCAGCGTTGAAGATTACCAGACGAAGGAAGGGGGAAACACCATATATTTT.